This T cell receptor (beta chain) was captured in a study of T cells in Graves' hyperthyroidism and ophthalmopathy. Study-wide context: The initial diagnosis was the point when peripheral blood was collected, ahead of any treatment. General study findings and limits: Median prediction lead before ophthalmopathy onset was around 7 months with the model. Blood also showed most of the thyroid clonotypes that were expanded above 0.001. Ophthalmopathy was separated from stable hyperthyroidism by a 13 V-J model.

The CDR3 extends over 12 amino acids. Germline V gene data show CDR1 as SQVTM and CDR2 as ANQGSEA. Deletions cut 0 bases from V and 9 bases from J, with 10 bases between. Template material for amplifying TCR beta CDR3 regions consisted of RNA transcripts. HTBI primers were used for first-round RT-PCR of the TCR CDR3. TCRdb recomputed calls from the multiplex PCR reads with MiXCR, one row per CDR3 protein. Of roughly 400,000 distinct CDR3 sequences in the sample, roughly 13% were seen once. As to this clonotype: No antigen is known for it.

The gene calls are TRBV29-1 and TRBJ2-3; D is perhaps TRBD2 (5 bases). The sequencing input was blood. The TCR was taken from a man in his fifties with Graves' ophthalmopathy. For the CDR3, the DNA is TGCAGCGTTGAAGATGGAGGTGAGACGCAGTATTTT. Translated: CSVEDGGETQYF.